This paragraph covers one T cell receptor (beta chain) sequence. The target antigen is unknown. This record belongs to a study of vaccination effects on CD4 cells after COVID-19. The overall study: Once vaccinated, three convalescent patients were sampled both early and late afterward. After the second dose, samples were taken at median day 72. Study outcomes and limitations: Substantial clonal contraction characterized both infection- and vaccine-induced clones late after vaccination.

From germline, CDR1 is MNHEY and CDR2 SVGAGI. V was pared by 6 bases and J by 7 bases, with 10 bases between. This CDR3 is 12 amino acids long. Clones were sequenced by immunoSEQ multiplex PCR, and TCRdb holds only the in-frame ones, with some missing. The data show about 34,000 clones, about 75% seen once. Culture lasted under 13 days before CD4+ T cell isolation. PCR-confirmed SARS-CoV-2 infection occurred in the person between March and December 2020. The cohort was immunized with two doses of either the BNT162b2 or mRNA-1273 vaccine. IL-2 medium supplanted half the medium on days 3 and 7. This chain links TRBV6-5 with TRBJ1-5, with a weak D call TRBD1 (5 bases). The TCR comes from a human donor who had a prior SARS-CoV-2 infection. The sequencing used CD4+ T cells from PBMCs cultured without peptide, collected after COVID-19 vaccination. CDR3 loop: CASRQVYQPQHF. Written as DNA, the CDR3 is TGTGCCAGCAGACAGGTGTACCAGCCCCAGCATTTT.